Shown below are 15 T cell receptor beta chains from a single sample sequenced in a study of blood T cell repertoires in COVID-19. Some clones are missing from TCRdb's copy, which holds only in-frame ones; the method was immunoSEQ multiplex PCR. Of approximately 180,000 clones listed, more than 70% are singletons. The sample consisted of peripheral blood. These receptors came from a human donor in a cohort sampled during active COVID-19.

The chain has TRBV5-4 and TRBJ2-1; perhaps TRBD2 as D (6 bases). V was trimmed by 4 bases and J by 0 bases, leaving 11 bases between them. The CDR3 has 15 residues. The germline V gene has CDR1 SGHNT and CDR2 YYREEE (reference sequence). CDR3 protein: CASSPRGNSYNEQFF. For the CDR3, the DNA is TGTGCCAGCAGCCCCCGGGGGAACTCCTACAATGAGCAGTTCTTC.

The J gene is TRBJ2-1, the V gene TRBV5-4, with 9 bases fitting TRBD1. V was pared by 4 bases and J by 7 bases, with 9 bases of the junction left unmatched. The CDR3 runs to 15 residues. CDR1 is SGHNT and CDR2 is YYREEE in the germline V gene (reference sequence). This chain's CDR3 is CASSGGQGVRNEQFF. The CDR3 bases are TGTGCCAGCAGCGGGGGACAGGGTGTTAGGAATGAGCAGTTCTTC.

The genes are TRBV20-1 and TRBJ2-7; D possibly corresponds to TRBD1 (6 bases). The CDR3 totals 11 residues. The V end lost 5 bases, the J end lost 5 bases, and 10 bases lay between the germline ends. Germline loops: CDR1 DFQATT, CDR2 SNEGSKA (reference sequence). As DNA, the CDR3 is TGCAGTGCTGCTGGGGACAACGAGCAGTACTTC. Translating it yields CSAAGDNEQYF.

This chain connects TRBV6-5 to TRBJ2-1; a weak D match, TRBD2 (6 bases). This CDR3 spans 15 amino acids. CDR1 is MNHEY, CDR2 SVGAGI, per germline. Trimming pared 5 bases from V and 6 bases from J, leaving 17 bases between. The CDR3 loop reads CASSPWVAEFNEQFF. In DNA, the CDR3 is TGTGCCAGCAGTCCCTGGGTAGCGGAGTTCAATGAGCAGTTCTTC.

This chain connects TRBV7-9 to TRBJ2-1, with 8 nucleotides matching TRBD2. The V and J ends lost 4 bases and 12 bases, in that order; junction bases with no gene match: 5. CDR1 and CDR2 (germline): SEHNR, FQNEAQ (reference sequence). This CDR3 is 12 amino acids long. The CDR3 protein is CASSSERELQFF. In DNA form, the CDR3 reads TGTGCCAGCAGCTCCGAGCGGGAGTTGCAGTTCTTC.

This chain connects TRBV7-2 to TRBJ1-2; TRBD1 matches 7 bases. The CDR3 is made up of 15 amino acids. Losses at the gene ends were 5 bases for V and 4 bases for J; bases not matched to a gene: 10. From germline, CDR1 is SGHTA and CDR2 FQGNSA. The CDR3 spells CASSPGGRGLYGYTF. The CDR3 DNA reads TGTGCCAGCAGCCCAGGCGGGAGGGGGCTCTATGGCTACACCTTC.

Remarks on this clone: Within the sample, other DNA sequences also encode this same CDR3. This sequence joins TRBV5-1 and TRBJ2-7; D perhaps matches TRBD1 (6 bases). CDR1 is SGHRS, CDR2 YFSETQ, per germline. Deletions cut 0 bases from V and 3 bases from J, with 10 bases between. The CDR3 runs to 14 residues. The CDR3 here is CASSLEGVSYEQYF. The CDR3 region has the DNA TGCGCCAGCAGCTTGGAGGGGGTAAGCTACGAGCAGTACTTC.

The gene calls are TRBV7-8 and TRBJ2-7, with 8 positions matching TRBD2. The CDR3 length is 15 residues. Germline assignment: CDR1 SGHVS and CDR2 FQNEAQ. Unmatched junction bases numbered 10, after V lost 8 bases and J lost 1 base. CDR3 in DNA: TGTGCCAGCTCGGCAGATAGCGGGAAATCCTACGAGCAGTACTTC. This encodes CASSADSGKSYEQYF. Complete variable domain (other parts from reference TRBV7-8 and TRBJ2-7): GAGVSQSPRYKVAKRGQDVALRCDPISGHVSLFWYQQALGQGPEFLTYFQNEAQLDKSGLPSDRFFAERPEGSVSTLKIQRTQQEDSAVYLCASSADSGKSYEQYFGPGTRLTVT.

This rearrangement joins TRBV9 to TRBJ2-5, with 7 bases identical to TRBD1. Trimming at V came to 4 bases and at J to 5 bases, leaving 14 bases not matched to a gene. Germline V lookup: CDR1 SGDLS, CDR2 YYNGEE. The CDR3 covers 16 residues. CDR3 sequence reads: CASSPTPGQTGETQYF. Here the CDR3 DNA reads TGTGCCAGCAGCCCTACTCCGGGACAGACGGGGGAGACCCAGTACTTC.

V and J are TRBV6-2 or TRBV6-3 and TRBJ1-2, with D perhaps TRBD1 (6 bases). V gave up 2 bases and J gave up 4 bases, with 14 bases separating them. Germline loops: CDR1 MNHEY, CDR2 SVGEGT. The CDR3 is made up of 15 amino acids. Here the CDR3 DNA reads TGTGCCAGCAGTTACAACGGACAGCGAACCTATGGCTACACCTTC. It specifies CASSYNGQRTYGYTF.

The rearrangement joins TRBV19 to TRBJ1-6, with 9 bases identical to TRBD1. Germline assignment: CDR1 LNHDA and CDR2 SQIVND (reference sequence). V gave up 6 bases and J gave up 8 bases; unmatched junction bases: 8. This CDR3 has 15 residues. The CDR3: CASRPITGGYSPLHF. The CDR3 DNA reads as TGTGCCAGTAGACCGATAACAGGGGGCTATTCACCCCTCCACTTT. Full variable domain (rest looked up from reference TRBV19 and TRBJ1-6): DGGITQSPKYLFRKEGQNVTLSCEQNLNHDAMYWYRQDPGQGLRLIYYSQIVNDFQKGDIAEGYSVSREKKESFPLTVTSAQKNPTAFYLCASRPITGGYSPLHFGNGTRLTVT.

The rearrangement links TRBV9 to TRBJ2-3; D may be TRBD2 (6 bases). Trimming cost V 3 bases and J 0 bases, with 11 bases left between them. The germline V gene has CDR1 SGDLS and CDR2 YYNGEE. The CDR3 is 15 amino acids. The chain's CDR3 is CASSGISGSTDTQYF. The DNA for the CDR3 is TGTGCCAGCAGCGGAATTAGCGGTAGCACAGATACGCAGTATTTT.

This clone came up once. J is TRBJ1-4 and V is TRBV3-1 (or the pseudogene TRBV3-2); D not certain. V was shortened by 1 base and J by 8 bases, with 11 bases between the two germline ends. CDR3 length: 14 residues. CDR1 and CDR2 from the germline V gene are LGHDT and YNNKEL (reference sequence). The CDR3 DNA is TGTGCCAGCAGCCAAGGTCCCGGGAAGGAAAAACTGTTTTTT. Encoded protein: CASSQGPGKEKLFF.

This clone was counted many times. The rearrangement uses TRBV19 and TRBJ2-7, with D maybe TRBD2 (5 bases). This CDR3 contains 13 residues. Germline V lookup: CDR1 LNHDA, CDR2 SQIVND (reference sequence). V lost 3 bases and J 6 bases, leaving 12 bases between the germline ends. The CDR3 protein is CASSIFPGIEQYF. The DNA of the CDR3 is TGTGCCAGTAGTATCTTTCCGGGAATCGAGCAGTACTTC.

The chain recombines TRBV6-5 with TRBJ2-5; D possibly corresponds to TRBD2 (6 bases). V lost 3 bases to trimming and J lost 4 bases, with 9 bases between them. CDR3 length: 13 amino acids. Germline CDR1 reads MNHEY; CDR2 reads SVGAGI. In DNA, the CDR3 is TGTGCCAGCAGTTATATGGAGGGAGAGACCCAGTACTTC. Translation gives CASSYMEGETQYF.